The following is a TCR beta chain sequence with its context. The data stem from a study of blood T cell repertoires in COVID-19. The wider study: The United States, Italy and Spain provided the acute and convalescent COVID-19 samples.

Germline assignment: CDR1 SGHTA and CDR2 FQGTGA. Trimming removed 0 bases at V and 4 bases at J, with 9 bases between. This CDR3 spans 14 amino acids. Sequenced by immunoSEQ multiplex PCR; TCRdb stores in-frame clones only, minus some. The sample holds approximately 280,000 clones, about 90% seen once. The source material was PBMCs or T cells enriched from blood (not recorded which). The clonotype originates from a woman aged 60 to 75 who had recovered from COVID-19. This rearrangement joins TRBV7-3 to TRBJ1-2; D not certain. CDR3 sequence (DNA): TGTGCCAGCAGCTTAACGGCACTACTCTATGGCTACACCTTC. This gives the protein CASSLTALLYGYTF.